The next 9 T cell receptor beta chains were all read from a single sample in a study of T cells in Graves' hyperthyroidism and ophthalmopathy. RNA transcripts served as the template for amplifying TCR beta CDR3 regions. HTBI primers were employed in a first-round RT-PCR of the TCR CDR3. Each CDR3 protein is one row after TCRdb ran MiXCR on the multiplex PCR reads. The sample includes hundreds of thousands of distinct CDR3 sequences, 38% of them seen just once. Input material: blood. The receptors here all came from a man aged 18 to 30 with Graves' hyperthyroidism.

The chain recombines TRBV2 with TRBJ2-7, with D possibly TRBD2 on 5 matching bases. The CDR3 is 13 amino acids. The germline V gene has CDR1 SNHLY and CDR2 FYNNEI. The V gene lost 11 bases and the J gene lost 2 bases, with 16 bases spanning the gap. CDR3 nucleotide sequence: TGTGCCTGGTCCCCCGGGATAACCTACGAGCAGTACTTC. This sequence encodes CAWSPGITYEQYF.

This clonotype has at least ten counts. The V gene is TRBV29-1, the J gene TRBJ2-7; 8 positions match TRBD1. The germline CDR1 and CDR2 sequences are SQVTM and ANQGSEA. Trimming cost V 7 bases and J 6 bases; bases outside gene matches: 14. The CDR3 sequence is 14 residues long. This chain's CDR3 is CSAQASRGQVEQYF. The CDR3 region has the DNA TGCAGCGCCCAAGCAAGCAGGGGGCAGGTCGAGCAGTACTTC.

This sequence joins TRBV29-1 and TRBJ2-7, with 12 bases matching TRBD2. J gave up 7 bases and V 7 bases, and 14 bases lay outside the gene matches. Germline CDR1 reads SQVTM; CDR2 reads ANQGSEA. This CDR3 region has 15 residues. The CDR3 region is CSGRLAGEPYNEQYF. CDR3 coding DNA: TGCAGCGGGCGACTAGCGGGGGAGCCCTACAATGAGCAGTACTTC.

The chain employs TRBV12-3 or TRBV12-4 and TRBJ1-5; a possible D gene is TRBD1 (6 bases). This CDR3 is 16 amino acids long. V gave up 5 bases and J gave up 2 bases, with 16 bases separating them. CDR3 sequence: CASSLRGPAGNQPQHF. The CDR3 DNA follows: TGTGCCAGCAGTCTCAGGGGACCGGCCGGCAATCAGCCCCAGCATTTT.

The V gene is TRBV20-1, the J gene TRBJ2-5, with TRBD1 matching over 7 bases. The ends lost 0 bases at V and 4 bases at J; junction bases unmatched: 11. CDR1 is DFQATT and CDR2 is SNEGSKA in the germline V gene (reference sequence). This CDR3 is built from 16 residues. The CDR3 DNA reads TGCAGTGCTAGAGACCTACAAAGGGGGCGCAGAGAGACCCAGTACTTC. As protein: CSARDLQRGRRETQYF.

This clonotype has at least ten counts. V usage is TRBV20-1 and J usage is TRBJ1-4; D call uncertain. Germline V gene lookup returns CDR1 DFQATT and CDR2 SNEGSKA (reference sequence). V lost 0 bases and J 4 bases, leaving 9 bases between the germline ends. The CDR3 is made up of 14 amino acids. The CDR3 reads CSARDARLNEKLFF. The CDR3 bases are TGCAGTGCTAGAGATGCGCGACTTAATGAAAAACTGTTTTTT.

This clonotype was counted a few times. The chain uses TRBV12-5 and TRBJ1-1; TRBD1 aligns across 7 bases. V was pared by 1 base and J by 7 bases, with 3 bases of the junction left unmatched. The germline V gene encodes CDR1 LGHNT and CDR2 FRNRAP. This CDR3 region has 13 residues. The CDR3 region is CASGLATGFEAFF. CDR3 DNA sequence: TGTGCTAGTGGTTTGGCGACAGGGTTTGAAGCTTTCTTT.

V and J are TRBV19 and TRBJ1-5; D remains ambiguous. This CDR3 is built from 15 residues. The V gene's germline CDR1 is LNHDA and CDR2 SQIVND (reference sequence). V was trimmed by 3 bases and J by 2 bases, leaving 11 bases between them. For the CDR3, the DNA is TGTGCCAGTAGTATGGAGGGTAGGGGCAATCAGCCCCAGCATTTT. This encodes CASSMEGRGNQPQHF.

This clonotype was detected only a few times. The rearrangement uses TRBV7-2 and TRBJ1-6; D ambiguous. V lost 5 bases to trimming and J lost 9 bases, with 11 bases between them. The V gene's germline CDR1 is SGHTA and CDR2 FQGNSA. The CDR3 runs to 13 residues. CDR3 sequence reads: CASSQGGISPLHF. The CDR3 nucleotides read TGTGCCAGCAGCCAAGGAGGGATTTCACCCCTCCACTTT.